This TCR beta chain originates from a study of T cells in Graves' hyperthyroidism and ophthalmopathy. At the level of the study: The initial diagnosis was the point when peripheral blood was collected, ahead of any treatment.

It was RNA transcripts that yielded the amplified TCR beta CDR3 regions. The study used the HTBI primer set for a first-round RT-PCR of the TCR CDR3. TCRdb fed the multiplex PCR reads into MiXCR, producing one record per CDR3 protein. The sample shows 400,000 to 450,000 distinct CDR3 sequences, about 14% of them seen only once. This clonotype was detected ten times or more. This clonotype originated in a man younger than 35 with Graves' ophthalmopathy. The specimen was blood.

The CDR3 sequence is CASSFASHSYNEQFF. The CDR3 region has the DNA TGTGCCAGCAGCTTTGCTAGCCACTCCTACAATGAGCAGTTCTTC. The rearrangement uses TRBV7-2 and TRBJ2-1; perhaps TRBD2 as D (5 bases). The CDR3 contains 15 residues. The V end lost 3 bases, the J end lost 0 bases, and 9 bases lay between the germline ends. Germline CDR1 is SGHTA and CDR2 is FQGNSA.